The 25 T cell receptor beta chains below come from one sample, sequenced in a study of Ad26.COV2.S vaccination and SARS-CoV-2 variants. The table came from immunoSEQ multiplex PCR; TCRdb's copy has only in-frame clones and leaves some out. The sample includes 400,000 to 500,000 clones, approximately 90% of them seen just once. Treatment described: some 20 received Ad26.COV2.S at low or high dose, single or two shots; 5 received placebo; per-sample allocation not given. The study sampled participants on day 63 after the first vaccine or placebo injection. The specimen was peripheral blood, collected in a trial of Ad26.COV2.S vaccine versus placebo. The receptors shown here come from a person aged 18 to 59 who received the Ad26.COV2.S COVID-19 vaccine or a placebo.

V and J are TRBV7-6 and TRBJ2-3; the D gene is possibly TRBD2 (6 bases). The CDR3 extends over 17 amino acids. Germline CDR1 SGHVS, CDR2 FNYEAQ. V lost 1 base to trimming and J lost 0 bases, with 14 bases between them. The CDR3 nucleotides read TGTGCCAGCAGCTTAGGGCCCGGGACTGGTAGCACAGATACGCAGTATTTT. This translates into CASSLGPGTGSTDTQYF.

The rearrangement uses TRBV5-1 and TRBJ2-3; TRBD2 is a possible D gene (5 bases). The V gene lost 0 bases and the J gene lost 4 bases, with 18 bases spanning the gap. There are 17 residues in the CDR3. Germline CDR1 and CDR2: SGHRS and YFSETQ. Written as DNA, the CDR3 is TGCGCCAGCAGCTTGGCCCTCGACGGGATTAGCGCAGATACGCAGTATTTT. Its translation is CASSLALDGISADTQYF.

The V and J genes are TRBV3-1 (or the pseudogene TRBV3-2) and TRBJ2-3, with a possible D match to TRBD1 (6 bases). CDR1 is LGHDT, CDR2 YNNKEL, per germline (reference sequence). Trimming shortened V by 1 base and J by 2 bases, and 16 bases separated the two germline ends. CDR3 size: 17 residues. The CDR3: CASSQVEGQGHTDTQYF. CDR3 coding DNA: TGTGCCAGCAGCCAAGTAGAGGGGCAGGGACACACAGATACGCAGTATTTT.

This chain links TRBV2 with TRBJ1-1; possibly TRBD1 for D (5 bases). V was clipped by 6 bases and J by 3 bases, with 20 bases between them. Germline assignment: CDR1 SNHLY and CDR2 FYNNEI. This CDR3 has 16 amino acids. The CDR3 loop reads CASRRRGREKDTEAFF. The DNA for the CDR3 is TGTGCCAGCAGGCGCCGGGGACGGGAGAAGGACACTGAAGCTTTCTTT.

The rearrangement uses TRBV5-4 and TRBJ1-4; the D is unclear. There are 11 residues in the CDR3. Germline V lookup: CDR1 SGHNT, CDR2 YYREEE (reference sequence). Trimming stripped 5 bases from V and 9 bases from J, with 8 bases between. CDR3 region: CASRPTKKLFF. Written as DNA, the CDR3 is TGTGCCAGCAGACCGACTAAAAAACTGTTTTTT. Variable domain in full (rest from reference TRBV5-4 and TRBJ1-4): ETGVTQSPTHLIKTRGQQVTLRCSSQSGHNTVSWYQQALGQGPQFIFQYYREEENGRGNFPPRFSGLQFPNYSSELNVNALELDDSALYLCASRPTKKLFFGSGTQLSVL.

The chain recombines TRBV19 with TRBJ2-5; D may be TRBD1 or TRBD2 (5 bases each). V gave up 9 bases and J gave up 3 bases, with 14 bases separating them. Germline assignment: CDR1 LNHDA and CDR2 SQIVND (reference sequence). This CDR3 region has 13 residues. CDR3 sequence: CARWGYSKETQYF. The CDR3 nucleotides are TGTGCCAGGTGGGGGTACAGTAAAGAGACCCAGTACTTC. Full variable domain (missing parts from reference TRBV19 and TRBJ2-5): DGGITQSPKYLFRKEGQNVTLSCEQNLNHDAMYWYRQDPGQGLRLIYYSQIVNDFQKGDIAEGYSVSREKKESFPLTVTSAQKNPTAFYLCARWGYSKETQYFGPGTRLLVL.

The rearrangement links TRBV19 to TRBJ2-7, with 7 bases lining up with TRBD1. The CDR3 runs to 13 residues. Trimming cost V 8 bases and J 2 bases; bases outside gene matches: 6. Germline V lookup: CDR1 LNHDA, CDR2 SQIVND (reference sequence). As DNA, the CDR3 is TGTGCCAGTCGCCAGGGGGAAGCCTACGAGCAGTACTTC. Translated: CASRQGEAYEQYF.

This clone has a handful of counts. The chain joins TRBV7-2 to TRBJ1-6, with D unclear. The CDR3 covers 16 residues. Germline V gene lookup returns CDR1 SGHTA and CDR2 FQGNSA. The V end was cut by 2 bases, the J end by 0 bases, with 8 bases between. The CDR3 region is CASSLSSSSYNSPLHF. In DNA form, the CDR3 reads TGTGCCAGCAGCTTAAGTTCTAGCTCCTATAATTCACCCCTCCACTTT.

This chain uses TRBV9 with TRBJ2-7, with D tentatively TRBD1 (5 bases). This CDR3 comprises 14 residues. Germline V gene sequence: CDR1 SGDLS, CDR2 YYNGEE. V gave up 2 bases and J gave up 5 bases, with 14 bases separating them. CDR3 in amino acids: CASSVQGYPHEQYF. For the CDR3, the DNA is TGTGCCAGCAGCGTGCAGGGCTACCCCCACGAGCAGTACTTC. Looking up the rest from reference TRBV9 and TRBJ2-7 gives the full variable domain: DSGVTQTPKHLITATGQRVTLRCSPRSGDLSVYWYQQSLDQGLQFLIQYYNGEERAKGNILERFSAQQFPDLHSELNLSSLELGDSALYFCASSVQGYPHEQYFGPGTRLTVT.

V is TRBV25-1 and J is TRBJ2-3, with D tentatively TRBD1 or TRBD2 (6 bases each). CDR1 and CDR2 from the germline V gene are MGHDK and SYGVNS. The CDR3 is 13 amino acids. With 8 bases removed from V and 7 bases from J, the gap between germline ends came to 16 bases. CDR3 protein: CASGGRPGNTQYF. As DNA, the CDR3 is TGTGCCAGCGGGGGGCGACCGGGGAATACGCAGTATTTT.

This chain links TRBV24-1 with TRBJ2-7; D is perhaps TRBD1 (5 bases). CDR1 KGHDR and CDR2 SFDVKD come from the germline V gene. The CDR3 has 16 residues. V was pared by 4 bases and J by 1 base, with 16 bases between. The CDR3: CATSEPDSPPSYEQYF. CDR3 nucleotides: TGTGCCACCAGTGAACCCGACAGCCCTCCTTCCTACGAGCAGTACTTC.

The chain joins TRBV6-8 to TRBJ2-3; D is uncertain. Trimming left V 0 bases short and J 5 bases short, with 18 bases between. The CDR3 is made up of 17 amino acids. Germline loops: CDR1 MNHGY, CDR2 SAAAGT. CDR3 region: CASSYSLTPPREDTQYF. Here the CDR3 DNA reads TGTGCCAGCAGTTACTCCCTGACCCCTCCTAGGGAAGATACGCAGTATTTT.

The V call is TRBV28, the J call TRBJ1-1, with 7 bases lining up with TRBD1. V shed 3 bases and J 1 base; nucleotides not matched to a gene: 2. The length of the CDR3 is 14 residues. The V gene's germline CDR1 is MDHEN and CDR2 SYDVKM. For the CDR3, the DNA is TGTGCCAGCAGTTTGGACAGGCCGAACACTGAAGCTTTCTTT. It specifies CASSLDRPNTEAFF.

This chain connects TRBV24-1 to TRBJ2-1; TRBD2 matches at 7 bases. Germline V lookup: CDR1 KGHDR, CDR2 SFDVKD. The CDR3 sequence is 13 residues long. V shed 9 bases, J shed 6 bases, and the junction held 7 bases outside the gene matches. CDR3 DNA sequence: TGTGCCACCGGGGAGCGGGGCCTCAATGAGCAGTTCTTC. Translating it yields CATGERGLNEQFF.

This clone turned up a few times. The V call is TRBV25-1, the J call TRBJ2-3; 7 bases align to TRBD2. The germline V gene has CDR1 MGHDK and CDR2 SYGVNS. Trimming took 6 bases from V and 3 from J; bases not matched to a gene: 9. This CDR3 comprises 15 residues. DNA for the CDR3: TGTGCCAGCAGCGGGGGAGGGGAGGGTACAGATACGCAGTATTTT. Translating gives CASSGGGEGTDTQYF.

The chain employs TRBV5-4 and TRBJ1-1; D gene uncertain. Germline V lookup: CDR1 SGHNT, CDR2 YYREEE (reference sequence). Trimming cost V 3 bases and J 0 bases, with 3 bases left between them. The CDR3 sequence is 12 residues long. The CDR3 spells CASSSMNTEAFF. CDR3 nucleotide sequence: TGTGCCAGCAGCTCTATGAACACTGAAGCTTTCTTT.

The chain employs TRBV5-1 and TRBJ1-2; TRBD1 aligns across 8 bases. The CDR3 runs 14 residues. Germline V gene lookup returns CDR1 SGHRS and CDR2 YFSETQ. With 4 bases clipped from V and 2 bases from J, the junction kept 4 bases outside the gene matches. CDR3 loop: CASSPGQVNYGYTF. The CDR3 DNA sequence: TGCGCCAGCAGCCCGGGACAGGTCAACTATGGCTACACCTTC.

This chain links TRBV11-2 with TRBJ2-5; TRBD2 matches at 8 bases. The ends lost 4 bases at V and 1 base at J; junction bases unmatched: 14. CDR1 and CDR2 (germline): SGHAT, FQNNGV. The length of the CDR3 is 18 residues. CDR3 sequence (DNA): TGTGCCAGCAGCTCCCTTTCTTTGTCGCGGGGGGTCCAAGAGACCCAGTACTTC. Residues: CASSSLSLSRGVQETQYF.

The V gene is TRBV30, the J gene TRBJ2-1; a weak D match, TRBD1 (6 bases). The germline CDR1 and CDR2 sequences are GTSNPN and SVGIG (reference sequence). This CDR3 has 16 amino acids. V dropped 2 bases and J dropped 9 bases, with 23 bases sitting between them. CDR3 in amino acids: CAWSIGERGTIGEQFF. For the CDR3, the DNA is TGTGCCTGGAGTATCGGGGAGAGAGGGACAATAGGTGAGCAGTTCTTC.

Here the CDR3 DNA reads TGTGCCAGCAGTTACGGAGGGTGGACCTACGAGCAGTACTTC. This translates into CASSYGGWTYEQYF. V and J are TRBV6-2 or TRBV6-3 and TRBJ2-7; tentatively, D is TRBD2 (6 bases). The CDR3 has 14 amino acids. Germline V gene data show CDR1 as MNHEY and CDR2 as SVGEGT. V lost 2 bases and J lost 2, with 10 bases in between.

In nucleotides, the CDR3 is TGTGCCAGTAGTTCGGGGAACAGGGTCGCCTACGAGCAGTACTTC. Protein sequence: CASSSGNRVAYEQYF. V gene TRBV19 combines with J gene TRBJ2-7, with D possibly matching TRBD1 (6 bases). CDR1 and CDR2 (germline): LNHDA, SQIVND (reference sequence). The CDR3 is 15 residues long. Trimming cost V 5 bases and J 2 bases, with 16 bases left between them.

The chain uses TRBV11-3 and TRBJ2-2; D is ambiguous. This CDR3 has 16 residues. The germline V and J ends were trimmed by 1 base and 5 bases, with 14 bases remaining between them. CDR1 and CDR2 (germline): SGHNT, YENEEA. CDR3 sequence: CASSLVGLLGTGELFF. The CDR3 bases are TGTGCCAGCAGCTTAGTTGGTTTGCTGGGGACCGGGGAGCTGTTTTTT.

The sample holds many counts of this clone. CDR3 coding DNA: TGTGCCAGCAGCGACAGGGGCGGGGGCACCGGGGAGCTGTTTTTT. This codes for CASSDRGGGTGELFF. The chain links TRBV6-4 to TRBJ2-2, with D possibly being TRBD1 (8 bases). This CDR3 is 15 amino acids long. Germline CDR1 and CDR2: MRHNA and SNTAGT. Between the trimmed V and J ends, which lost 6 bases and 4 bases, there was a span of 15 bases.

The genes are TRBV10-3 and TRBJ2-7; D may be TRBD1 (6 bases). Trimming took 0 bases from V and 0 from J, leaving 15 bases between them. Germline V gene sequence: CDR1 ENHRY, CDR2 SYGVKD. The CDR3 has 17 residues. CDR3 sequence (DNA): TGTGCCATCAGTGAGTCGACAGGTGGAAAGAGCTCCTACGAGCAGTACTTC. This sequence encodes CAISESTGGKSSYEQYF.

This chain joins TRBV29-1 and TRBJ2-3, with 9 bases lining up with TRBD2. Trimming removed 4 bases from V and 5 bases from J; junction bases left unmatched: 7. Germline V lookup: CDR1 SQVTM, CDR2 ANQGSEA. There are 14 residues in the CDR3. This CDR3 reads CSVAASGVGDTQYF. The CDR3 DNA is TGCAGCGTTGCGGCTAGCGGGGTTGGAGATACGCAGTATTTT.